The clone carrying this TCR beta chain was detected only a few times. Antigen unknown. These data belong to a study of T cell repertoires in cytomegalovirus infection. Across the study: CMV epitopes, recently identified HLA-C-restricted and well-studied HLA-B-restricted, were used. Both CMV infection and a matching HLA type were indicated by public TCR beta signatures.

TCRdb redid the calling of the reads with MiXCR, one entry per CDR3 protein. The sample lists about 890,000 distinct CDR3 sequences, less than 40% occurring once. The CDR3 runs to 13 residues. Germline V lookup: CDR1 MGHRA, CDR2 YSYEKL. The V gene lost 1 base and the J gene lost 5 bases, with 8 bases spanning the gap. The genes are TRBV4-1 and TRBJ2-5, with D unresolved. This specimen was cultured CD8+ T cells from PBMCs, taken from culture after CMV antigen stimulation. This clonotype was sampled from a human donor in good health (CMV status not recorded). Some clones in this sample may be carry-over from other donors' samples. The chain's CDR3 is CASSQGVGETQYF. The CDR3 coding sequence is TGCGCCAGCAGCCAAGGGGTGGGGGAGACCCAGTACTTC.